This T cell receptor (beta chain) is from a study of shared clonotypes between healthy human individuals. Study summary: The donor pool was made up of two women and three men aged 18 to 49.

Whole-study results and caveats: Across subsets, estimated richness was generally greater for naive than for memory populations.

About this clone itself: The target antigen is unknown.

TCRdb keeps only in-frame clones here, not all; method: immunoSEQ multiplex PCR. The table includes millions of clones, just over 90% detected once. This CDR3 contains 14 residues. CDR1 and CDR2 from the germline V gene are SGHRS and YFSETQ. Trimming at V came to 2 bases and at J to 4 bases, leaving 5 bases not matched to a gene. Material for sequencing was naive CD4+ T cells sorted from blood. Subset meaning: CD45RA+ positively selected. This TCR came from a man between 18 and 35 years old in good health. This chain joins TRBV5-1 and TRBJ2-7, with 8 bases identical to TRBD1. CDR3 amino acids: CASSFYRGDYEQYF. CDR3 DNA sequence: TGCGCCAGCAGCTTTTACAGGGGGGATTACGAGCAGTACTTC.